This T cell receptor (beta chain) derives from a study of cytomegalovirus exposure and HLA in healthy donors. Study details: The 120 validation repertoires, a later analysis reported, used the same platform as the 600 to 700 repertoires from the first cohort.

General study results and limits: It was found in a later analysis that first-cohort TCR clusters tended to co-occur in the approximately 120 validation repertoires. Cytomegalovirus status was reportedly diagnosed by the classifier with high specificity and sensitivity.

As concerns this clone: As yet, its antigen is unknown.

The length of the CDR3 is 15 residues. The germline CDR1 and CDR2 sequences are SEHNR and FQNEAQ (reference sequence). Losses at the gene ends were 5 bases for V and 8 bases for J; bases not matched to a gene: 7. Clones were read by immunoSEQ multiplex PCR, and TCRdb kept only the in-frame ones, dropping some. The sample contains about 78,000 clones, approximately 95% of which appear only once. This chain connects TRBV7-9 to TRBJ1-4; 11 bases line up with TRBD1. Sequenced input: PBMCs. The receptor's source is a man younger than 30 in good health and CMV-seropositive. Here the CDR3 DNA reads TGTGCCAGCAGCCGAGGACAGGGGGCTACGGAAAAACTGTTTTTT. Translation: CASSRGQGATEKLFF.